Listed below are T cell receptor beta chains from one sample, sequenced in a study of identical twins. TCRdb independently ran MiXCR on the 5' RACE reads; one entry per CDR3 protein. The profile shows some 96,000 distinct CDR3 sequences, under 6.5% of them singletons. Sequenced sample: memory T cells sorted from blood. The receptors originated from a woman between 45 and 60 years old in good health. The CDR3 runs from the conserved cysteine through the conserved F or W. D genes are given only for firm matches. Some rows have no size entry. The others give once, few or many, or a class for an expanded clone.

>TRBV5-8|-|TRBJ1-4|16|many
CASSPLGRATNEKLFF
TGTGCCAGCAGCCCCCTGGGGCGTGCAACTAATGAAAAACTGTTTTTT
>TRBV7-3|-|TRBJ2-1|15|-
CASSLPPPGNNEQFF
TGTGCCAGCAGCCTCCCCCCCCCAGGGAACAATGAGCAGTTCTTC
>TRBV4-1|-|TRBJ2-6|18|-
CASSQVPGSSSGANVLTF
TGCGCCAGCAGCCAAGTGCCAGGGTCGAGCTCTGGGGCCAACGTCCTGACTTTC
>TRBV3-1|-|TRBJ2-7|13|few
CASSQRAGLEQYF
TGTGCCAGCAGCCAACGGGCAGGGCTCGAGCAGTACTTC
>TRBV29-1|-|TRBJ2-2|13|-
CSVQRSAAGELFF
TGCAGCGTGCAGCGGTCGGCCGCCGGGGAGCTGTTTTTT
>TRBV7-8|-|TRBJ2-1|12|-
CASLWREGEQFF
TGTGCCAGCTTATGGCGGGAAGGTGAGCAGTTCTTC
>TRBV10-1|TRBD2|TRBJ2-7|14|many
CASSESQGGYEQYF
TGCGCCAGCAGTGAGTCGCAGGGAGGGTACGAGCAGTACTTC
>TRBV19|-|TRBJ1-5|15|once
CASSIDFGGNQPQHF
TGTGCCAGTAGTATAGATTTCGGGGGCAACCAGCCCCAGCATTTT
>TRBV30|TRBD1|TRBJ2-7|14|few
CAWSKTGARYEQYF
TGTGCCTGGAGTAAAACAGGGGCCCGCTACGAGCAGTACTTC
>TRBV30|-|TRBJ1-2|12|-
CAWSVLGDGYTF
TGTGCCTGGAGTGTACTAGGGGATGGCTACACCTTC
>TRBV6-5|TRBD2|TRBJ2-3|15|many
CASSLSGGRTDTQYF
TGTGCCAGCAGCCTAAGCGGGGGCAGGACAGATACGCAGTATTTT
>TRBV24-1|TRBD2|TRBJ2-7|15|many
CATSDGLAGNYEQYF
TGTGCCACCAGTGACGGACTAGCGGGAAACTACGAGCAGTACTTC
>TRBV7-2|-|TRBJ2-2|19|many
CASSLGGWGTGSNTGELFF
TGTGCCAGCAGCTTAGGAGGGTGGGGCACAGGGTCGAACACCGGGGAGCTGTTTTTT
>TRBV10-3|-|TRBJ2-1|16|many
CAISESLLGITNEQFF
TGTGCCATCAGTGAGTCCCTATTAGGGATTACCAATGAGCAGTTCTTC
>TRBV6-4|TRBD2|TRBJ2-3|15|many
CASSEVAGSTDTQYF
TGTGCCAGCAGTGAAGTAGCGGGGAGCACAGATACGCAGTATTTT
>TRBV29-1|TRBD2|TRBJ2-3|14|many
CSVGRTSVKDTQYF
TGCAGCGTTGGGAGGACTAGCGTAAAAGATACGCAGTATTTT
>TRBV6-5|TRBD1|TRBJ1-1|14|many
CASSPPGGGTEAFF
TGTGCCAGCAGCCCTCCAGGGGGAGGGACTGAAGCTTTCTTT
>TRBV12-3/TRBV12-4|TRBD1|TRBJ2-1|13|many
CASSRQGFDEQFF
TGTGCCAGCAGTAGACAGGGTTTCGATGAGCAGTTCTTC
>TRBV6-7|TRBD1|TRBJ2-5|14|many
CASSYRTGQETQYF
TGTGCCAGCAGTTACAGGACAGGACAAGAGACCCAGTACTTC
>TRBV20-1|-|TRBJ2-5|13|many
CSARRALGETQYF
TGCAGTGCTAGAAGGGCTCTAGGGGAGACCCAGTACTTC
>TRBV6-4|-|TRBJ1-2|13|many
CASSGSIGGGYTF
TGTGCCAGCAGTGGCTCTATAGGGGGTGGCTACACCTTC
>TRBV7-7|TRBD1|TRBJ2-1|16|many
CASSLFGGQGPNEQFF
TGTGCTAGCAGCTTATTTGGGGGACAGGGACCTAATGAGCAGTTCTTC
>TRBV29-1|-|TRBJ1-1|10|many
CSVGNREAFF
TGCAGCGTTGGAAACAGAGAAGCTTTCTTT
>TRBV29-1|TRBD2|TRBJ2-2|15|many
CSALSAGDRTGELFF
TGCAGCGCCCTCAGCGCGGGAGATAGGACCGGGGAGCTGTTTTTT
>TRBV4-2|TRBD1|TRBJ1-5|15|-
CASSLGQGENQPQHF
TGTGCCAGCAGCCTAGGACAGGGCGAGAATCAGCCCCAGCATTTT
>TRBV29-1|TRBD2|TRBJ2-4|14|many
CSVVSGATSGGEYF
TGCAGCGTTGTTAGTGGAGCGACTAGCGGAGGGGAGTACTTC
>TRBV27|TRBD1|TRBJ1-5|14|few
CASSFRGSNQPQHF
TGTGCCAGCAGTTTCAGGGGGAGCAATCAGCCCCAGCATTTT
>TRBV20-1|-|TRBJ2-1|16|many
CSAETLSTGPGNEQFF
TGCAGTGCAGAGACACTATCGACGGGGCCCGGCAATGAGCAGTTCTTC
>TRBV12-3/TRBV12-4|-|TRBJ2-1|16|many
CASSLALRMGHNEQFF
TGTGCCAGCAGTTTAGCGCTCAGGATGGGGCACAATGAGCAGTTCTTC
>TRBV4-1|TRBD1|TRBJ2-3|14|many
CASTRGQGTDTQYF
TGCGCCAGCACCAGAGGACAGGGTACAGATACGCAGTATTTT
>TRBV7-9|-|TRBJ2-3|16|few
CASSILDSRSTDTQYF
TGTGCCAGCAGCATTCTGGACAGCCGGAGCACAGATACGCAGTATTTT
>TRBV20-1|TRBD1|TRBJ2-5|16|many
CSASGRMDRVDETQYF
TGCAGTGCTAGCGGGCGGATGGACAGGGTAGACGAGACCCAGTACTTC
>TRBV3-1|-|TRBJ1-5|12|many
CASSQDHQPQHF
TGTGCCAGCAGCCAAGATCATCAGCCCCAGCATTTT
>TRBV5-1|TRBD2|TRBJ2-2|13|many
CASTPAGAGELFF
TGCGCCAGCACCCCGGCGGGAGCTGGGGAGCTGTTTTTT
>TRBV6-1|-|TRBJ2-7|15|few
CASSPDPVSVYEQYF
TGTGCCAGCAGCCCCGATCCCGTCTCAGTCTACGAGCAGTACTTC
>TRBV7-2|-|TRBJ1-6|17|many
CASSLVLEYSYNSPLHF
TGTGCCAGCAGCTTAGTCTTGGAGTACTCCTATAATTCACCCCTCCACTTT
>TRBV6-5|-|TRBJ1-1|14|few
CASSYSGMNTEAFF
TGTGCCAGCAGTTACTCGGGGATGAACACTGAAGCTTTCTTT